This T cell receptor beta chain derives from a study of control samples from healthy donors and cancer patients. The table came from immunoSEQ multiplex PCR; TCRdb's copy has only in-frame clones and leaves some out. The sample records more than 50,000 clones, approximately 95% being singletons. Germline V lookup: CDR1 KGHSH, CDR2 LQKENI. The V gene lost 3 bases and the J gene lost 1 base, with 10 bases spanning the gap. The CDR3 covers 15 residues. This clonotype was sampled from a woman in her late teens or twenties in good health. This sequence joins TRBV18 and TRBJ1-3; weak D call: TRBD1 (5 bases). Sequencing was done on a sample of blood. The CDR3 bases are TGTGCCAGCTCACCTCAGGGAAGTTCTGGAAACACCATATATTTT. Translated, it gives CASSPQGSSGNTIYF.